This T cell receptor (beta chain) came from a study of human T cells and chemical hapten exposure. Time point meaning: patch test 1, 2 weeks after DPC sensitization. Indicated treatment: therapeutic diphenylcyclopropenone sensitization with weekly scalp DPC. There are 11 residues in the CDR3. Germline assignment: CDR1 SQVTM and CDR2 ANQGSEA. V lost 6 bases and J lost 0, with 6 bases in between. In TCRdb, the RACE reads were re-called with MiXCR into one record per CDR3 protein. Of some 190,000 distinct CDR3 sequences listed, more than 20% were seen once; the top ten hold about 6.7%. The source is a woman aged 45 to 65 with alopecia areata. Some clones in this sample may be carry-over from other donors' samples. V and J are TRBV29-1 and TRBJ2-7; D call uncertain. Source: whole blood, taken in connection with sensitization to the hapten diphenylcyclopropenone (DPC). CDR3 coding DNA: TGCAGCGTAAGGGTCTCCTACGAGCAGTACTTC. This gives the protein CSVRVSYEQYF.